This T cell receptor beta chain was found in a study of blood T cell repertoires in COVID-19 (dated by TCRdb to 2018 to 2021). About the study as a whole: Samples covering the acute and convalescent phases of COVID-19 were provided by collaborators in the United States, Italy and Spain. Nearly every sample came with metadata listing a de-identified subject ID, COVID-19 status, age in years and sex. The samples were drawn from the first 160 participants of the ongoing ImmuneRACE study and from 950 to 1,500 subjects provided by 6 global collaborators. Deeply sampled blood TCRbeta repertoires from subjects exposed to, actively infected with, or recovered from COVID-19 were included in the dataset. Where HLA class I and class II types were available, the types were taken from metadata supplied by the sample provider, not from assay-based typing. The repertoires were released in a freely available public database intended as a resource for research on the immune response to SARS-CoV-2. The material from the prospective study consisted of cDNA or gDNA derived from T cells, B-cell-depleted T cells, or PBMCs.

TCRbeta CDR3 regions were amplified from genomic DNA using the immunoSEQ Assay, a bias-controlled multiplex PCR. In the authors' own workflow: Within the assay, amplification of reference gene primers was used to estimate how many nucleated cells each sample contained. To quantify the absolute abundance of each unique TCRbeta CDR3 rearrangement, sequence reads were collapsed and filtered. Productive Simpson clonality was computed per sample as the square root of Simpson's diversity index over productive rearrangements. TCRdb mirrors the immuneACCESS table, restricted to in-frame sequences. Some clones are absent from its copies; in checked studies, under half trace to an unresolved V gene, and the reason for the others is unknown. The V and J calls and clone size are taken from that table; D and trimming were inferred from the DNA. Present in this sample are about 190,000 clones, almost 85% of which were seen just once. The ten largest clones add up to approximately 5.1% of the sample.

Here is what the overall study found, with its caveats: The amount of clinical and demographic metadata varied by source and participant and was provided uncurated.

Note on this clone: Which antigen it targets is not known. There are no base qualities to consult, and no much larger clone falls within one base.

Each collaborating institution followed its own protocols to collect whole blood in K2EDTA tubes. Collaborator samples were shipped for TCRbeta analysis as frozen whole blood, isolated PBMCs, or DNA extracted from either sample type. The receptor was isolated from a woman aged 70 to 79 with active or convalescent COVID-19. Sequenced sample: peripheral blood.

The bases are TGTGCCAGCAGCCTAAGCGGGGGCACCGGGGAGCTGTTTTTT. This sequence encodes CASSLSGGTGELFF. This receptor chain uses TRBV28 and TRBJ2-2; TRBD2 aligns with 8 central bases. Including cysteine and phenylalanine, the CDR3 has 14 amino acids. Only CDR3 DNA remains: 42 bases, in frame from the first base. The germline V gene specifies MDHEN as CDR1 and SYDVKM as CDR2. From V the trimming removes 6 bases and from J it removes 4 bases, while the gene matches leave 4 bases of the junction unaccounted for. With all but the CDR3 taken from the reference TRBV28 and TRBJ2-2 genes, the full variable domain is: DVKVTQSSRYLVKRTGEKVFLECVQDMDHENMFWYRQDPGLGLRLIYFSYDVKMKEKGDIPEGYSVSREKKERFSLILESASTNQTSMYLCASSLSGGTGELFFGEGSRLTVL.